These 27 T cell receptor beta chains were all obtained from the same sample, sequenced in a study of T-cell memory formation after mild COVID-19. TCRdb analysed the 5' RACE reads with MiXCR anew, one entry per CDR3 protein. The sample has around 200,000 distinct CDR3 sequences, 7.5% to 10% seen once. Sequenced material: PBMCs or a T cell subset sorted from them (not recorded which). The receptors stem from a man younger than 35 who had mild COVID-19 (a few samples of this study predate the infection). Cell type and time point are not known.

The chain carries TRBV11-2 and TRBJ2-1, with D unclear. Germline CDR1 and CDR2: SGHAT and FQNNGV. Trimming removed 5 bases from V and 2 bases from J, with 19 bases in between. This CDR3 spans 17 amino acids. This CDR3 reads CASSPTLPSGPYNEQFF. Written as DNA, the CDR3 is TGTGCCAGCAGCCCTACCCTGCCTTCCGGACCCTACAATGAGCAGTTCTTC.

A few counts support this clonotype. As DNA, the CDR3 is TGTGCCAGCAGCTTAAGGGGGCAAAGCAATCAGCCCCAGCATTTT. Translated, it gives CASSLRGQSNQPQHF. The chain has TRBV7-2 and TRBJ1-5; 7 nucleotides match TRBD1. The CDR3 has 15 residues. CDR1 and CDR2 (germline): SGHTA, FQGNSA. Trimming cost V 2 bases and J 1 base; bases outside gene matches: 2.

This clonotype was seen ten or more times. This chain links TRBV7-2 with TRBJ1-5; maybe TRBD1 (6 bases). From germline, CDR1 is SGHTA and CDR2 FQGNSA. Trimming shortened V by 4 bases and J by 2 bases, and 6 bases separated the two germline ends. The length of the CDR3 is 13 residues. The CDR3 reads CASSYRGNQPQHF. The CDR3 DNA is TGTGCCAGCAGCTACAGGGGCAATCAGCCCCAGCATTTT.

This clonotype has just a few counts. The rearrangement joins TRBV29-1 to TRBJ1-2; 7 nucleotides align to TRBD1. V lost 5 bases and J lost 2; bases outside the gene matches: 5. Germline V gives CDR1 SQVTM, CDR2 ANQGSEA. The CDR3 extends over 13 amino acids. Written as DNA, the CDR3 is TGCAGCGTTACGAGGACAGGCAACTATGGCTACACCTTC. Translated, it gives CSVTRTGNYGYTF.

CDR3 sequence (DNA): TGTGCCATCACCCACGCAGGGGGCGACGGCAATCAGCCCCAGCATTTT. It encodes CAITHAGGDGNQPQHF. This chain uses TRBV10-3 with TRBJ1-5; 8 positions match TRBD1. Looked up from germline, CDR1 is ENHRY and CDR2 is SYGVKD. The V gene end was trimmed by 7 bases and the J gene end by 2 bases; junction bases not matched to a gene: 10. The CDR3 has 16 amino acids.

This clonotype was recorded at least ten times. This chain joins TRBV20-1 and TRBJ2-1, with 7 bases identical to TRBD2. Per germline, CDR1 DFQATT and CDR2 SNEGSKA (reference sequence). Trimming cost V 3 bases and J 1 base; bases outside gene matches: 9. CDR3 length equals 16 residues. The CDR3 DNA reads TGCAGTGCTAGGGCTACGGGGGGTCAATCCTACAATGAGCAGTTCTTC. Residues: CSARATGGQSYNEQFF.

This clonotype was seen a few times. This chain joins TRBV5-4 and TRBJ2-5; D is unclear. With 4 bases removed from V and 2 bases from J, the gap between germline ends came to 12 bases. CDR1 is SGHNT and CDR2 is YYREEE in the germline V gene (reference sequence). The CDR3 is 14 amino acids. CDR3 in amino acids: CASSPSRQQETQYF. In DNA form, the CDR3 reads TGTGCCAGCAGCCCATCGCGGCAGCAAGAGACCCAGTACTTC. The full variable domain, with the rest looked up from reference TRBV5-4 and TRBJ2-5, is ETGVTQSPTHLIKTRGQQVTLRCSSQSGHNTVSWYQQALGQGPQFIFQYYREEENGRGNFPPRFSGLQFPNYSSELNVNALELDDSALYLCASSPSRQQETQYFGPGTRLLVL.

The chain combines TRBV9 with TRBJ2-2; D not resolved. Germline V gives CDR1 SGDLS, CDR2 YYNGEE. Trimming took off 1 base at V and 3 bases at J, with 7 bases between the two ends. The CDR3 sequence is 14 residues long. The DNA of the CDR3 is TGTGCCAGCAGCGTATTAGTCCACACCGGGGAGCTGTTTTTT. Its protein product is CASSVLVHTGELFF.

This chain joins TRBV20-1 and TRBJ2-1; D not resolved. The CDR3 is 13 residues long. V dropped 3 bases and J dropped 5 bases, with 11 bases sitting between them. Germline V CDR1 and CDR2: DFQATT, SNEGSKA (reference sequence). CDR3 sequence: CSARINRNNEQFF. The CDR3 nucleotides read TGCAGTGCTAGGATCAATAGGAACAATGAGCAGTTCTTC.

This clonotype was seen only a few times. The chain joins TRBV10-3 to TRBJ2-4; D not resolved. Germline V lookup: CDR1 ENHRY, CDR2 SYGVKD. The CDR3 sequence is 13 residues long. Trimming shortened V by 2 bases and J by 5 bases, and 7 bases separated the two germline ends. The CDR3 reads CAISEGLENIQYF. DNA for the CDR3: TGTGCCATCAGTGAGGGGTTGGAAAACATTCAGTACTTC.

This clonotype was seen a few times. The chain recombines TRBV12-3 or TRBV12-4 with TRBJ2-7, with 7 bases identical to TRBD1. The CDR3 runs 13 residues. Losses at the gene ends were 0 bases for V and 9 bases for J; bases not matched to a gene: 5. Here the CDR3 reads CASSLAQGVVQYF. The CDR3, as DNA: TGTGCCAGCAGTTTAGCGCAGGGGGTGGTGCAGTACTTC.

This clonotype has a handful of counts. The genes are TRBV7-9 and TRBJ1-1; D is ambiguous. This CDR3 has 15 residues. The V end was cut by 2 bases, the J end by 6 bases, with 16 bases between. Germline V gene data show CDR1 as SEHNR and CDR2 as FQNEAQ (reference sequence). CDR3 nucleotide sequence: TGTGCCAGCAGCTTATATCTGGGTTCTGTAGCTGAAGCTTTCTTT. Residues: CASSLYLGSVAEAFF. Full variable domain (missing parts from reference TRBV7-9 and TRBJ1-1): DTGVSQNPRHKITKRGQNVTFRCDPISEHNRLYWYRQTLGQGPEFLTYFQNEAQLEKSRLLSDRFSAERPKGSFSTLEIQRTEQGDSAMYLCASSLYLGSVAEAFFGQGTRLTVV.

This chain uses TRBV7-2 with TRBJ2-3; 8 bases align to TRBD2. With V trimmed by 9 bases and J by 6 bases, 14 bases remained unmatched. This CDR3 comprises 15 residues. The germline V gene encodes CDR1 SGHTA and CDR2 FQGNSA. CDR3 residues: CASLPRGGRTDTQYF. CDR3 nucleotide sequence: TGTGCCAGTCTTCCCCGGGGGGGCCGAACTGATACGCAGTATTTT. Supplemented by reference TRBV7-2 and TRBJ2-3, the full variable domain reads GAGVSQSPSNKVTEKGKDVELRCDPISGHTALYWYRQSLGQGLEFLIYFQGNSAPDKSGLPSDRFSAERTGGSVSTLTIQRTQQEDSAVYLCASLPRGGRTDTQYFGPGTRLTVL.

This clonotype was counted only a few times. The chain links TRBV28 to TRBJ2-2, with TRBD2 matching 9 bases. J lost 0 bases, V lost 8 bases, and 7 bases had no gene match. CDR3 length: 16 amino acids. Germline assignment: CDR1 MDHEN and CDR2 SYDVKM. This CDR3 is CASWDSGGANTGELFF. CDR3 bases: TGTGCCAGCTGGGATAGCGGGGGAGCGAACACCGGGGAGCTGTTTTTT.

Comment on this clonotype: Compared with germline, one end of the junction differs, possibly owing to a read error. The CDR3 here is CSARKPGSTGELIF. CDR3 coding DNA: TGCAGTGCTAGAAAGCCGGGAAGCACCGGGGAGCTGATTTTT. V usage is TRBV20-1 and J usage is TRBJ2-2; D perhaps matches TRBD2 (5 bases). This CDR3 region has 14 residues. Germline V gene sequence: CDR1 DFQATT, CDR2 SNEGSKA (reference sequence).

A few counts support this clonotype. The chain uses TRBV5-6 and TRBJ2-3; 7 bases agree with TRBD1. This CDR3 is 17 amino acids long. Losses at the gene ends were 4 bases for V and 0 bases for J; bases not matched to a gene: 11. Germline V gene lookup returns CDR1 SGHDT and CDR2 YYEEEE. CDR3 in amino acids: CASSAQPGTASTDTQYF. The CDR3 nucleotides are TGTGCCAGCAGCGCCCAACCCGGGACAGCGAGCACAGATACGCAGTATTTT.

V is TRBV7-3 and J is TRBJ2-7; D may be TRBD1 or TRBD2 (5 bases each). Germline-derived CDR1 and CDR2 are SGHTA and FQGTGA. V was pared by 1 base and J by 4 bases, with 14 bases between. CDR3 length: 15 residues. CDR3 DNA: TGTGCCAGCAGCTTAATGGTGGGGCGCGGGTACGAGCAGTACTTC. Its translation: CASSLMVGRGYEQYF.

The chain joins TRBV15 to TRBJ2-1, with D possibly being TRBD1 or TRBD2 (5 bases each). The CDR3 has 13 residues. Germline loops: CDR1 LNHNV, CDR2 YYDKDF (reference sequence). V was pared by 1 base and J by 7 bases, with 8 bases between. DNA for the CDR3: TGTGCCACCAGCAGAGGGGGGTTGAATGAGCAGTTCTTC. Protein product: CATSRGGLNEQFF.

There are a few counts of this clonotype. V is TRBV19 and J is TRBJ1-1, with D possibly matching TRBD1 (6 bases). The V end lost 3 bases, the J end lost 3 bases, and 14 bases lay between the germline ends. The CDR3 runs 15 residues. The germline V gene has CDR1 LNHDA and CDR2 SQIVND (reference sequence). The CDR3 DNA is TGTGCCAGTAGTATTACGGGGGGGGCTGACACTGAAGCTTTCTTT. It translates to CASSITGGADTEAFF.

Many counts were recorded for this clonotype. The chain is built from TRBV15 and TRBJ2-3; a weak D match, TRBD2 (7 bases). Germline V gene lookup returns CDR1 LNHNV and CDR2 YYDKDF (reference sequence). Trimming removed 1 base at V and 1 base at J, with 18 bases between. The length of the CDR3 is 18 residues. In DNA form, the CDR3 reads TGTGCCACCAGCAGAGTACGGGGGGCGCCGGACGGCACAGATACGCAGTATTTT. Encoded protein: CATSRVRGAPDGTDTQYF. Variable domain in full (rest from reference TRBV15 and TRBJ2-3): DAMVIQNPRYQVTQFGKPVTLSCSQTLNHNVMYWYQQKSSQAPKLLFHYYDKDFNNEADTPDNFQSRRPNTSFCFLDIRSPGLGDTAMYLCATSRVRGAPDGTDTQYFGPGTRLTVL.

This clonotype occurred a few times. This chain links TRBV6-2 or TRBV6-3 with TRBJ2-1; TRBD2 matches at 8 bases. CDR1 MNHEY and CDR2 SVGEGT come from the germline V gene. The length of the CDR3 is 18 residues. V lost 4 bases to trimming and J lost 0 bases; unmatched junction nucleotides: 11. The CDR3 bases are TGTGCCAGCAGTTCCCACCCCGGGGGGGGGAGCTCCTACAATGAGCAGTTCTTC. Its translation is CASSSHPGGGSSYNEQFF.

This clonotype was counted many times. CDR3 sequence: CASSRLPSGGQETQYF. CDR3 DNA sequence: TGCGCCAGCAGCCGACTGCCTAGCGGGGGACAAGAGACCCAGTACTTC. The rearrangement uses TRBV4-1 and TRBJ2-5; 10 nucleotides match TRBD2. The CDR3 runs to 16 residues. Germline-derived CDR1 and CDR2 are MGHRA and YSYEKL. V was clipped by 4 bases and J by 2 bases; unmatched bases: 7.

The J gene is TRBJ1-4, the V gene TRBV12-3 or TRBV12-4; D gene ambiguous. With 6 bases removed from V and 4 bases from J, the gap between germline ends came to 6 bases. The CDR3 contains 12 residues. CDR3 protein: CASSRNNEKLFF. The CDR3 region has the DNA TGTGCCAGCAGCAGGAATAATGAAAAACTGTTTTTT.

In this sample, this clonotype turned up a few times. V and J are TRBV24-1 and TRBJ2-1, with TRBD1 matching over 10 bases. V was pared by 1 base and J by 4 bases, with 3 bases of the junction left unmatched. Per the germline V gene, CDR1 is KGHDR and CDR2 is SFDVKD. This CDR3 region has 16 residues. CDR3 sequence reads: CATSDFGTGDYNEQFF. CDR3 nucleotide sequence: TGTGCCACCAGTGATTTCGGGACAGGGGATTACAATGAGCAGTTCTTC.

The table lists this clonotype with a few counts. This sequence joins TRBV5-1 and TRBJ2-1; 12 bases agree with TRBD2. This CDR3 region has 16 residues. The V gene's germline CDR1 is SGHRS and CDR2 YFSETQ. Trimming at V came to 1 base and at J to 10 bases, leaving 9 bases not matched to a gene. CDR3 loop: CASSLSSTSGGDEQFF. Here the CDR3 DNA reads TGCGCCAGCAGCTTGTCGTCGACTAGCGGGGGCGACGAGCAGTTCTTC.

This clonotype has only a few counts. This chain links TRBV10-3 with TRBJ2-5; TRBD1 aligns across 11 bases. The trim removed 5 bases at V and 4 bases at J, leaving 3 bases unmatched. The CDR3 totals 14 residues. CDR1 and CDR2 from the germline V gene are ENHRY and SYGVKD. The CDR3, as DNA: TGTGCCATCAGTCTCGGGACAGGGGGAGAGACCCAGTACTTC. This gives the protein CAISLGTGGETQYF.

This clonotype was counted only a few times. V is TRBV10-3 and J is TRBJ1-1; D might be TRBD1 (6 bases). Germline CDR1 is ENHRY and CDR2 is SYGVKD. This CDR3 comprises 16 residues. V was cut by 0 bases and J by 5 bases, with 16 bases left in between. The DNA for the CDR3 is TGTGCCATCAGTGAGTCGATAGGCCGGGGGCCTACTGAAGCTTTCTTT. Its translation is CAISESIGRGPTEAFF.